The 14 T cell receptor beta chains given below trace back to one sample, sequenced in a study of blood T cells in healthy people across ages. Through a sample-barcoded 5' primer and a J-beta primer mix, a second PCR was run for roughly 6 to 11 cycles. In TCRdb, the 5' RACE reads were re-called with MiXCR into one record per CDR3 protein. The sample includes approximately 780,000 distinct CDR3 sequences, around 25% of them seen just once. These data are also associated with another study on T cells of mothers and their children.

The sequenced sample was blood. These TCRs come from a boy younger than 18 in good health.

This clonotype has just a few counts. V is TRBV12-3 or TRBV12-4 and J is TRBJ1-4; D gene unclear. This CDR3 has 14 residues. The V end lost 6 bases, the J end lost 6 bases, and 14 bases lay between the germline ends. The CDR3 is CASSLGGPYEKLFF. The CDR3 coding sequence is TGTGCCAGCAGCTTGGGTGGTCCCTATGAAAAACTGTTTTTT.

This clonotype was detected only a few times. The chain has TRBV6-2 or TRBV6-3 and TRBJ2-5; 13 nucleotides line up with TRBD2. J lost 2 bases, V lost 2 bases, and 8 bases had no gene match. CDR1 and CDR2 from the germline V gene are MNHEY and SVGEGT. The CDR3 extends over 18 amino acids. CDR3 residues: CASSYLGLAGELQETQYF. Here the CDR3 DNA reads TGTGCCAGCAGTTACCTAGGACTAGCGGGGGAGTTACAAGAGACCCAGTACTTC.

This clonotype was found a few times. This chain joins TRBV12-3 or TRBV12-4 and TRBJ1-1; TRBD1 is a possible D gene (6 bases). V was clipped by 5 bases and J by 10 bases, with 17 bases between them. This CDR3 is built from 13 residues. This CDR3 is CASSLLGGQGAFF. The DNA of the CDR3 is TGTGCCAGCAGTCTTCTGGGGGGGCAGGGAGCTTTCTTT.

The chain recombines TRBV7-9 with TRBJ2-5, with a tentative D call TRBD1 (6 bases). The closer fit of TRBJ2-7 to the DNA end suggests the J call may be wrong. This CDR3 region has 15 residues. CDR1 and CDR2 from the germline V gene are SEHNR and FQNEAQ (reference sequence). CDR3 region: CASSLSIQGTYEQYF. CDR3 sequence (DNA): TGTGCCAGCAGCTTATCCATACAGGGAACCTACGAGCAGTACTTC.

This clonotype was recorded a few times. The chain joins TRBV30 to TRBJ2-5; 10 bases are a match to TRBD1. CDR3 length: 15 residues. V was pared by 0 bases and J by 5 bases, with 6 bases of the junction left unmatched. Per germline, CDR1 GTSNPN and CDR2 SVGIG (reference sequence). The CDR3 loop reads CAWSVQGQGYETQYF. The CDR3 DNA reads TGTGCCTGGAGTGTACAGGGACAGGGGTATGAGACCCAGTACTTC.

The chain is built from TRBV2 and TRBJ2-7; D not resolved. From germline, CDR1 is SNHLY and CDR2 FYNNEI. Deletions cut 3 bases from V and 2 bases from J, with 11 bases between. The CDR3 is 14 residues long. The CDR3 loop reads CASSEGKGTYEQYF. The DNA for the CDR3 is TGTGCCAGCAGTGAGGGGAAGGGAACCTACGAGCAGTACTTC.

The rearrangement uses TRBV7-9 and TRBJ1-1, with 12 bases that match TRBD1. CDR1 and CDR2 from the germline V gene are SEHNR and FQNEAQ (reference sequence). There are 13 residues in the CDR3. The trim removed 5 bases at V and 10 bases at J, leaving 5 bases unmatched. CDR3 region: CASSLWDRGRAFF. CDR3 DNA sequence: TGTGCCAGCAGCCTATGGGACAGGGGGCGAGCTTTCTTT.

The V gene is TRBV5-1, the J gene TRBJ2-2, with 10 bases identical to TRBD2. CDR3 length: 19 amino acids. From germline, CDR1 is SGHRS and CDR2 YFSETQ. With V trimmed by 0 bases and J by 4 bases, 12 bases remained unmatched. The CDR3 DNA is TGCGCCAGCAGCTTGGGAGAAGCGGGGGGGCCGAGGCCCACCGGGGAGCTGTTTTTT. Its translation is CASSLGEAGGPRPTGELFF.

In this sample, this clonotype turned up a few times. One end of the junction is discordant with germline, which a read error may explain. The rearrangement uses TRBV5-6 and TRBJ1-2, with 9 bases identical to TRBD1. The CDR3 runs 15 residues. The germline V gene has CDR1 SGHDT and CDR2 YYEEEE. CDR3 sequence: CASSWDRAYNYGHTF. CDR3 DNA sequence: TGTGCCAGCAGCTGGGACAGGGCCTATAACTATGGCCACACCTTC.

This sequence joins TRBV6-5 and TRBJ2-2, with D possibly called TRBD1 or TRBD2 (5 bases each). Germline V gives CDR1 MNHEY, CDR2 SVGAGI. This CDR3 has 13 amino acids. Trimming pared 7 bases from V and 6 bases from J, leaving 12 bases between. The CDR3: CASMVGTSGELFF. CDR3 coding DNA: TGTGCCAGCATGGTCGGGACCTCCGGGGAGCTGTTTTTT.

The chain joins TRBV6-5 to TRBJ2-5; D is perhaps TRBD2 (6 bases). The germline V and J ends were trimmed by 8 bases and 5 bases, with 18 bases remaining between them. The CDR3 is 14 amino acids. Germline CDR1 MNHEY, CDR2 SVGAGI. For the CDR3, the DNA is TGTGCCAGCTCCCCCCCCGGCGGGACGGAGACCCAGTACTTC. Amino acid sequence: CASSPPGGTETQYF.

This clonotype occurred a few times. This sequence joins TRBV30 and TRBJ2-4; 9 bases are shared with TRBD2. The V gene's germline CDR1 is GTSNPN and CDR2 SVGIG (reference sequence). The J segment lost 5 bases and the V segment lost 2 bases, leaving 7 bases of the junction unmatched. The CDR3 consists of 15 residues. The CDR3 DNA follows: TGTGCCTGGAGTCCCATGCGGGGGGGCCAAAACATTCAGTACTTC. The encoded protein is CAWSPMRGGQNIQYF.

The chain combines TRBV4-1 with TRBJ2-1; 7 bases are shared with TRBD2. The last part of the DNA fits TRBJ2-5 better; the J call may be wrong. CDR3 size: 15 residues. Per the germline V gene, CDR1 is MGHRA and CDR2 is YSYEKL. CDR3 bases: TGCGCCAGCAGCCCCGAGGGAGGGAGACACCAGAGCCAGTACTTC. Amino acids: CASSPEGGRHQSQYF.

The gene calls are TRBV9 and TRBJ2-5; 8 bases are a match to TRBD2. The J call could be wrong; TRBJ2-7 is a better fit for the DNA end. Germline V CDR1 and CDR2: SGDLS, YYNGEE. This CDR3 is built from 16 residues. In DNA form, the CDR3 reads TGTGCCAGCAGCGTAGATGCGGCGGGGGGTCCATACGAGCAGTACTTC. Its translation is CASSVDAAGGPYEQYF.